This TCR beta chain was documented in a study of beta chain features in type 1 diabetes. This clone was counted between two and nine times. Reverse transcription of all isolated RNA meant that expressed TCRB transcripts were sequenced. Generated by immunoSEQ multiplex PCR, the TCRdb table keeps only in-frame clones and is missing some. Here the sample spans about 320,000 clones, approximately 14% being singletons. With 4 bases removed from V and 7 bases from J, the gap between germline ends came to 13 bases. This CDR3 is built from 13 residues. Germline lookup yields CDR1 LNHDA and CDR2 SQIVND (reference sequence).

Sequencing input: central memory CD4+ T cells from blood. The source is a man aged 30 to 45 in good health. This chain connects TRBV19 to TRBJ1-2; a possible D gene is TRBD1 (5 bases). The CDR3 reads CASSRTRVGGYTF. Written as DNA, the CDR3 is TGTGCCAGTAGTAGGACCAGGGTTGGTGGCTACACCTTC.